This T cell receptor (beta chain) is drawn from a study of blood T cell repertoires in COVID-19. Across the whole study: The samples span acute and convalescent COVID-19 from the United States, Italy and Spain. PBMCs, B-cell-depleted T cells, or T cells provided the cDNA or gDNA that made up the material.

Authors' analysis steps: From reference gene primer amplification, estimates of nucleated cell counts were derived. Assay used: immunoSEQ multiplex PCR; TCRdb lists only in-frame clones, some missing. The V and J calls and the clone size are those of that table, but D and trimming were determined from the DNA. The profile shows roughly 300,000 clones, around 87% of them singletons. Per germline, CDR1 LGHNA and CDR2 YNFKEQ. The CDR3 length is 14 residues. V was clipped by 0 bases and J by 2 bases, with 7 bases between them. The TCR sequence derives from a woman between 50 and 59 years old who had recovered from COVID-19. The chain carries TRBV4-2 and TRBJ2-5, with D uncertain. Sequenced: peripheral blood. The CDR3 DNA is TGTGCCAGCAGCCAAGATTGGCTTCAAGAGACCCAGTACTTC. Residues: CASSQDWLQETQYF.